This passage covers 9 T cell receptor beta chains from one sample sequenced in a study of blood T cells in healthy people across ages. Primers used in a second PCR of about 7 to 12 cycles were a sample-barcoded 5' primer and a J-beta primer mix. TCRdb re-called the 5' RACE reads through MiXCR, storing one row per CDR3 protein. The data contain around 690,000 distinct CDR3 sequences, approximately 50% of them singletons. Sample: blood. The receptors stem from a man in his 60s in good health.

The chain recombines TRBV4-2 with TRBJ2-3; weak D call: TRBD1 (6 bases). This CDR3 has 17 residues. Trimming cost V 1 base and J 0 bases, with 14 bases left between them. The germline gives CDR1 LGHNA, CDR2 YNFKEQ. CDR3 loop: CASSQGVEGESTDTQYF. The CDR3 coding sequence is TGTGCCAGCAGCCAAGGGGTAGAGGGGGAGAGCACAGATACGCAGTATTTT.

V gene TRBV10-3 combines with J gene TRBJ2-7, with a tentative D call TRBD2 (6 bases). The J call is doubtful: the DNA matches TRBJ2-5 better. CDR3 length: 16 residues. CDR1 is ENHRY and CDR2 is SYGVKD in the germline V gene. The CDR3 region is CAISESKGRLMETQYF. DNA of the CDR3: TGTGCCATCAGTGAGTCGAAGGGGAGGCTCATGGAGACCCAGTACTTC.

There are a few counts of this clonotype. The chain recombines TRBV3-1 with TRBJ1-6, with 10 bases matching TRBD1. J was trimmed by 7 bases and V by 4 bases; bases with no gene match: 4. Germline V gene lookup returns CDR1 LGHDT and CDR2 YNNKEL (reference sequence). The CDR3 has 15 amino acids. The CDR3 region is CASSRQGARNSPLHF. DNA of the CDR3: TGTGCCAGCAGCCGACAGGGGGCCAGAAATTCACCCCTCCACTTT.

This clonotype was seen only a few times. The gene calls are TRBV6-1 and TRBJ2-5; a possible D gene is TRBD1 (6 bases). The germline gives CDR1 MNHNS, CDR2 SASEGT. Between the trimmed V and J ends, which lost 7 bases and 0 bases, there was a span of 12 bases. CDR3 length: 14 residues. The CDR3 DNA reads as TGTGCCAGCAAGAGGACAGAGTACCAAGAGACCCAGTACTTC. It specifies CASKRTEYQETQYF.

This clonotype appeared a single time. CDR3 nucleotides: TGTGCCAGCAGTGCGGACAGGTCAATCTCCTACGAGCAGTACTTC. The encoded protein is CASSADRSISYEQYF. The chain recombines TRBV6-1 with TRBJ2-7; TRBD1 agrees at 7 bases. The junction had 6 bases not matched to a gene; V was cut back by 4 bases and J by 0 bases. The germline gives CDR1 MNHNS, CDR2 SASEGT. The CDR3 loop spans 15 amino acids.

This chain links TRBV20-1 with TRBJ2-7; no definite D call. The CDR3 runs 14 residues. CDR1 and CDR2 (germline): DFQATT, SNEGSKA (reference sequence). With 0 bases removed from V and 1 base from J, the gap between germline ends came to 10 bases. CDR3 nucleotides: TGCAGTGCTAGAGATCCGGCAGCATCCTACGAGCAGTACTTC. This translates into CSARDPAASYEQYF.

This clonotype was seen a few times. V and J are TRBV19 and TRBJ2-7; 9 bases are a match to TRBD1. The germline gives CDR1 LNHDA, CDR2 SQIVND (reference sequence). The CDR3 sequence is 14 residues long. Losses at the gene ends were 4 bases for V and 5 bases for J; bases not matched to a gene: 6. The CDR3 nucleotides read TGTGCCAGTAGTACGGACAGGGGTCTCAACGAGCAGTACTTC. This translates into CASSTDRGLNEQYF. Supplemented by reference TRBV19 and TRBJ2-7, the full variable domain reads DGGITQSPKYLFRKEGQNVTLSCEQNLNHDAMYWYRQDPGQGLRLIYYSQIVNDFQKGDIAEGYSVSREKKESFPLTVTSAQKNPTAFYLCASSTDRGLNEQYFGPGTRLTVT.

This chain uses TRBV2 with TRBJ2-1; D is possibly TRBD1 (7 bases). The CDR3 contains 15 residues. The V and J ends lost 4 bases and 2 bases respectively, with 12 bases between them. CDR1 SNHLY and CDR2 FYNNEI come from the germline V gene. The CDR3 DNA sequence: TGTGCCAGCAGTGGCGGAGGGGGCCCCTACAATGAGCAGTTCTTC. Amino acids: CASSGGGGPYNEQFF.

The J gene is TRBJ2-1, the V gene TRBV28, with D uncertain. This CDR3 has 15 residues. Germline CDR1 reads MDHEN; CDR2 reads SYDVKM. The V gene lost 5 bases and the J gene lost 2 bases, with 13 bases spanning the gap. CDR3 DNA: TGTGCCAGCAGTCCCGGGTACGGAGCCTACAATGAGCAGTTCTTC. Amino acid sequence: CASSPGYGAYNEQFF.